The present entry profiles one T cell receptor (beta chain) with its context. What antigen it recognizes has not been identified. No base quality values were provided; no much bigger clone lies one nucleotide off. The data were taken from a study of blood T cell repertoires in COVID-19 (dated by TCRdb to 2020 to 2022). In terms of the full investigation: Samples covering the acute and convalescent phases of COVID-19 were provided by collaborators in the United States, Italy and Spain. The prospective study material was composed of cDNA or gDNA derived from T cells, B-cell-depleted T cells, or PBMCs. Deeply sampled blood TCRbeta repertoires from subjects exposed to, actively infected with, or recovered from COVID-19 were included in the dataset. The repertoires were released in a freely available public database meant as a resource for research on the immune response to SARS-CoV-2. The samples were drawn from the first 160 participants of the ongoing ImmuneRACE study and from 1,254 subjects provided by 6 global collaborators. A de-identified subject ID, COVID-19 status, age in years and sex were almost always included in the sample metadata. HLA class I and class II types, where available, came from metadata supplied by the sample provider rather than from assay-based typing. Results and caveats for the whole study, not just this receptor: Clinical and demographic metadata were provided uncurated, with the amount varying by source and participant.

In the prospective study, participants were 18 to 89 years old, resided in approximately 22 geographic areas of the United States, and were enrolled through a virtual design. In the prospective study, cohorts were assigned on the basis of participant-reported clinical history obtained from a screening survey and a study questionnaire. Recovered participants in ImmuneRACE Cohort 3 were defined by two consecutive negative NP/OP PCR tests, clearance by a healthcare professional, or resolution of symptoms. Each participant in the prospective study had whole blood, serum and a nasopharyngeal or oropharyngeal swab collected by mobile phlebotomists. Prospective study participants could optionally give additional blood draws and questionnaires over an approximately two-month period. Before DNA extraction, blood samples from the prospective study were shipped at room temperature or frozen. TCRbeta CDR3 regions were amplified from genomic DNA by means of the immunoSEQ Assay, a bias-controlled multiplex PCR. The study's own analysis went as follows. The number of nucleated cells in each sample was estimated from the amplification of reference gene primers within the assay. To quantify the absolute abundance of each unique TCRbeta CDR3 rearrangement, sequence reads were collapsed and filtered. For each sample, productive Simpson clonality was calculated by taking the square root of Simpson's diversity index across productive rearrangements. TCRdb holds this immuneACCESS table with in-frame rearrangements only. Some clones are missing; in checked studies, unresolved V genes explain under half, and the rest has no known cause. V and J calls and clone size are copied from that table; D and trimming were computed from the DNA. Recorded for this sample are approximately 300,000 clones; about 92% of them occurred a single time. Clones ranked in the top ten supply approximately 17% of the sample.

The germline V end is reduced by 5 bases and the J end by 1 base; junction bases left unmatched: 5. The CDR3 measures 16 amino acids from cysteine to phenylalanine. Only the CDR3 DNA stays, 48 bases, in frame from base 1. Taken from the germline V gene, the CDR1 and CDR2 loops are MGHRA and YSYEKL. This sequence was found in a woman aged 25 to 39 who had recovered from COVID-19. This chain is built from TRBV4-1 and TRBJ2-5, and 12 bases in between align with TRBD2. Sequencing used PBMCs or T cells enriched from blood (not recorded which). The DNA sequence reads TGCGCCAGCAGCTTCGGACTAGCGGGGCTCCAAGAGACCCAGTACTTC. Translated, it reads CASSFGLAGLQETQYF.